These 24 T cell receptor beta chains originate from one sample sequenced in a study of a mutant IDH1 vaccine in newly diagnosed glioma (dated by TCRdb to the early 2020s). The time point label, as the study defines it: week 23, last vaccination. Each vaccine dose was 300 ug of a 20-mer mutant IDH1 peptide in Montanide, given subcutaneously with topical imiquimod. These receptors' targets are unknown. The library was generated by the immunoSEQ multiplex PCR assay. TCRdb provides this immuneACCESS table in a form limited to in-frame rearrangements. Some clones are lacking; in checked studies, under half of them reflect an unresolved V gene, and why the rest are absent is not known. This sample lists over 55,000 clones; roughly 81% were detected once. The ten largest clones capture around 8.9% of the sample. The starting material was PBMCs, obtained from a glioma patient whose treatment included an IDH1 peptide vaccine. These receptors came from a woman between 40 and 55 years old with glioma. Some clones in this sample may be carry-over from other donors' samples.

The rearrangement links TRBV9 to TRBJ1-1; D remains unclear. CDR1 is SGDLS, CDR2 YYNGEE, per germline. The CDR3 totals 13 residues. V was trimmed by 0 bases and J by 4 bases, leaving 7 bases between them. The CDR3 spells CASSVVGRTEAFF. As DNA, the CDR3 is TGTGCCAGCAGCGTAGTGGGCCGCACTGAAGCTTTCTTT.

The DNA of the CDR3 is TGTGCCAGCAGCCCGACGGTTTATGGCTACACCTTC. Translation gives CASSPTVYGYTF. J is TRBJ1-2 and V is TRBV7-2; D is unclear. V lost 5 bases to trimming and J lost 5 bases, with 9 bases between them. The CDR3 contains 12 residues. Germline V gene data show CDR1 as SGHTA and CDR2 as FQGNSA.

The chain combines TRBV14 with TRBJ2-7, with a tentative D call TRBD1 (6 bases). CDR3 length: 15 amino acids. With 0 bases removed from V and 3 bases from J, the gap between germline ends came to 12 bases. CDR1 is SGHDN and CDR2 is FVKESK in the germline V gene. The CDR3 bases are TGTGCCAGCAGCCAAGAGGGACATCGCTTCTACGAGCAGTACTTC. Translation: CASSQEGHRFYEQYF.

The chain couples TRBV5-6 to TRBJ2-5; 8 nucleotides align to TRBD2. Trimming removed 4 bases from V and 5 bases from J; junction bases left unmatched: 10. Per the germline V gene, CDR1 is SGHDT and CDR2 is YYEEEE. CDR3 size: 15 residues. The CDR3 spells CASSERGLGGETQYF. The CDR3 region has the DNA TGTGCCAGCAGCGAAAGGGGACTAGGCGGCGAGACCCAGTACTTC.

This clone was seen once. V is TRBV2 and J is TRBJ2-3; tentative D call: TRBD2 (5 bases). Trimming removed 8 bases at V and 1 base at J, with 19 bases between. Germline V CDR1 and CDR2: SNHLY, FYNNEI. CDR3 size: 16 residues. This CDR3 reads CASFRRVLPGTDTQYF. The CDR3 coding sequence is TGTGCCAGCTTTCGGCGGGTCCTGCCTGGCACAGATACGCAGTATTTT.

The gene calls are TRBV19 and TRBJ2-1; 8 bases map to TRBD2. Germline V gives CDR1 LNHDA, CDR2 SQIVND (reference sequence). The CDR3 loop spans 13 amino acids. The trim removed 7 bases at V and 4 bases at J, leaving 3 bases unmatched. CDR3 DNA sequence: TGTGCCAGTAAAGGCGGGGGGTACAATGAGCAGTTCTTC. This translates into CASKGGGYNEQFF.

V and J are TRBV5-1 and TRBJ1-4; D might be TRBD1 (5 bases). The CDR3 covers 15 residues. Trimming removed 3 bases at V and 4 bases at J, with 13 bases between. Germline V gives CDR1 SGHRS, CDR2 YFSETQ. This CDR3 reads CASSSAGRINEKLFF. The DNA for the CDR3 is TGCGCCAGCAGCTCCGCGGGACGGATTAATGAAAAACTGTTTTTT.

The V call is TRBV30, the J call TRBJ2-7; 9 bases map to TRBD2. The germline CDR1 and CDR2 sequences are GTSNPN and SVGIG (reference sequence). V was clipped by 1 base and J by 2 bases; unmatched bases: 6. This CDR3 contains 15 residues. This CDR3 reads CAWSGGGTSPYEQYF. The CDR3 nucleotides read TGTGCCTGGAGTGGTGGGGGGACTAGCCCCTACGAGCAGTACTTC.

This sequence joins TRBV6-5 and TRBJ2-7; TRBD1 agrees at 7 bases. CDR1 MNHEY and CDR2 SVGAGI come from the germline V gene. This CDR3 contains 14 residues. The ends lost 2 bases at V and 3 bases at J; junction bases unmatched: 4. CDR3 DNA sequence: TGTGCCAGCAGTTACGGACAGGTCAACTACGAGCAGTACTTC. Amino acids: CASSYGQVNYEQYF.

This clone was seen a few times. V and J are TRBV7-2 and TRBJ2-7; D is undetermined. The CDR3 length is 13 residues. CDR1 is SGHTA and CDR2 is FQGNSA in the germline V gene. V lost 0 bases and J lost 6, with 9 bases in between. This CDR3 is CASSLAVLPEQYF. DNA for the CDR3: TGTGCCAGCAGCTTAGCAGTCCTACCCGAGCAGTACTTC. Combining the CDR3 with reference TRBV7-2 and TRBJ2-7 gives the whole variable domain GAGVSQSPSNKVTEKGKDVELRCDPISGHTALYWYRQSLGQGLEFLIYFQGNSAPDKSGLPSDRFSAERTGGSVSTLTIQRTQQEDSAVYLCASSLAVLPEQYFGPGTRLTVT.

The chain combines TRBV6-1 with TRBJ2-5, with D possibly TRBD2 on 6 matching bases. Germline values: CDR1 MNHNS, CDR2 SASEGT. CDR3 length equals 16 residues. V lost 2 bases and J 5 bases, leaving 18 bases between the germline ends. This CDR3 reads CASSENYRAGRETQYF. The CDR3 region has the DNA TGTGCCAGCAGTGAAAACTATCGAGCAGGGAGGGAGACCCAGTACTTC.

In DNA, the CDR3 is TGCGCCAGCAGCCCGGGACAGGGGGGAGGCTATGGCTACACCTTC. Translated, it gives CASSPGQGGGYGYTF. The chain is built from TRBV5-1 and TRBJ1-2; 11 nucleotides align to TRBD1. There are 15 residues in the CDR3. The V gene's germline CDR1 is SGHRS and CDR2 YFSETQ. After removal of 4 bases from V and 4 bases from J, the junction contained 6 bases not matched to a gene.

The chain couples TRBV7-9 to TRBJ2-1, with 8 bases that match TRBD1. There are 17 residues in the CDR3. With V trimmed by 4 bases and J by 1 base, 9 bases remained unmatched. CDR1 and CDR2 from the germline V gene are SEHNR and FQNEAQ (reference sequence). In DNA, the CDR3 is TGTGCCAGCAGCTCCAACGACAGGGGACATTCCTACAATGAGCAGTTCTTC. Translation gives CASSSNDRGHSYNEQFF.

This clone was seen more than once but under ten times. The chain recombines TRBV6-1 with TRBJ1-5; weak D call: TRBD1 (6 bases). CDR1 and CDR2 from the germline V gene are MNHNS and SASEGT. Trimming shortened V by 5 bases and J by 8 bases, and 19 bases separated the two germline ends. CDR3 length: 15 amino acids. CDR3 nucleotides: TGTGCCAGCAGTCCCAAGGACAGTCCCAAGGAGCCCCAGCATTTT. It yields the protein CASSPKDSPKEPQHF.

This rearrangement joins TRBV7-9 to TRBJ1-1; 7 bases line up with TRBD1. Germline CDR1 SEHNR, CDR2 FQNEAQ (reference sequence). CDR3 length equals 14 residues. The V and J ends lost 3 bases and 1 base, in that order; junction bases with no gene match: 2. The CDR3: CASSLGTANTEAFF. As DNA, the CDR3 is TGTGCCAGCAGCTTGGGGACAGCGAACACTGAAGCTTTCTTT.

This clone was observed a handful of times. The chain combines TRBV27 with TRBJ1-5; D remains ambiguous. Deletions cut 3 bases from V and 7 bases from J, with 7 bases between. Germline V CDR1 and CDR2: MNHEY, SMNVEV (reference sequence). CDR3 length equals 12 residues. The CDR3 here is CASSFEGQPQHF. The CDR3 DNA reads TGTGCCAGCAGTTTTGAAGGACAGCCCCAGCATTTT.

This clone was seen a single time. The chain has TRBV7-2 and TRBJ1-5, with D tentatively TRBD1 (6 bases). Germline lookup yields CDR1 SGHTA and CDR2 FQGNSA. This CDR3 is 15 amino acids long. The V gene lost 6 bases and the J gene lost 7 bases, with 19 bases spanning the gap. The CDR3: CASSRGGARGQPQHF. The CDR3 coding sequence is TGTGCCAGCAGTCGCGGGGGGGCGCGGGGACAGCCCCAGCATTTT.

The sample holds a few counts of this clone. The V gene is TRBV20-1, the J gene TRBJ2-2; D uncertain. Germline-derived CDR1 and CDR2 are DFQATT and SNEGSKA (reference sequence). With 3 bases removed from V and 6 bases from J, the gap between germline ends came to 2 bases. This CDR3 has 10 amino acids. CDR3 bases: TGCAGTGCTAGGGCCGGGGAGCTGTTTTTT. It codes for CSARAGELFF.

The genes are TRBV6-5 and TRBJ1-2; possible D gene TRBD1, 6 bases. The germline gives CDR1 MNHEY, CDR2 SVGAGI. Trimming stripped 6 bases from V and 6 bases from J, with 17 bases between. The CDR3 has 14 amino acids. The CDR3 DNA follows: TGTGCCAGCAGCCTTCCTGGGGGGGGCCATGGCTACACCTTC. The encoded protein is CASSLPGGGHGYTF.

The chain links TRBV5-1 to TRBJ2-7; D may be TRBD2 (7 bases). Trimming stripped 9 bases from V and 0 bases from J, with 16 bases between. The germline V gene encodes CDR1 SGHRS and CDR2 YFSETQ. This CDR3 region has 14 residues. CDR3 amino acids: CATQRDTASYEQYF. The CDR3 nucleotides read TGCGCCACCCAGCGGGACACGGCCTCCTACGAGCAGTACTTC.

V and J are TRBV7-9 and TRBJ1-5, with TRBD1 as a possible D gene (6 bases). Germline V lookup: CDR1 SEHNR, CDR2 FQNEAQ (reference sequence). The CDR3 is 15 amino acids. The germline V and J ends were trimmed by 10 bases and 0 bases, with 16 bases remaining between them. The DNA of the CDR3 is TGTGCCATTGGCACAGGGCCCGGTAGCAATCAGCCCCAGCATTTT. It yields the protein CAIGTGPGSNQPQHF. Full variable domain (rest looked up from reference TRBV7-9 and TRBJ1-5): DTGVSQNPRHKITKRGQNVTFRCDPISEHNRLYWYRQTLGQGPEFLTYFQNEAQLEKSRLLSDRFSAERPKGSFSTLEIQRTEQGDSAMYLCAIGTGPGSNQPQHFGDGTRLSIL.

This chain uses TRBV7-9 with TRBJ1-2; a weak D match, TRBD1 (5 bases). V was cut by 5 bases and J by 6 bases, with 13 bases left in between. Per the germline V gene, CDR1 is SEHNR and CDR2 is FQNEAQ (reference sequence). The CDR3 covers 13 residues. CDR3 nucleotide sequence: TGTGCCAGCAGCACCAGGACAATCAATGGCTACACCTTC. Amino acid sequence: CASSTRTINGYTF.

This clone was seen a few times. The V and J genes are TRBV19 and TRBJ2-3; 7 bases fit TRBD1. The CDR3 runs 18 residues. From germline, CDR1 is LNHDA and CDR2 SQIVND (reference sequence). The trim removed 1 base at V and 2 bases at J, leaving 12 bases unmatched. The CDR3 protein is CASSIGGLGDRHTDTQYF. As DNA, the CDR3 is TGTGCCAGTAGTATAGGAGGATTGGGGGACAGACACACAGATACGCAGTATTTT.

The rearrangement links TRBV11-2 to TRBJ1-3, with a tentative D call TRBD1 (5 bases). The CDR3 has 15 amino acids. The V gene's germline CDR1 is SGHAT and CDR2 FQNNGV. V was cut by 0 bases and J by 2 bases, with 8 bases left in between. The CDR3 reads CASSLDWGTGNTIYF. In nucleotides, the CDR3 is TGTGCCAGCAGCTTAGATTGGGGGACTGGAAACACCATATATTTT.